This T cell receptor beta chain was obtained from a study of blood T cell repertoires in COVID-19. Study in general: From the United States, Italy and Spain came samples of acute and convalescent COVID-19. From T cells, B-cell-depleted T cells, or PBMCs came the material, which was cDNA or gDNA.

Per the original data handling: For nucleated cells, counts were estimated from reference gene primer amplification. Assay used: immunoSEQ multiplex PCR; TCRdb lists only in-frame clones, some missing. That table gives V, J and clone size, and the DNA gave D and trimming. The sample shows approximately 93,000 clones, around 88% of them seen only once. V trimming: 0 bases; J trimming: 8 bases; junction bases outside the gene matches: 6. The germline CDR1 and CDR2 sequences are SGHAT and FQNNGV. The CDR3 extends over 15 amino acids. The sequence was collected from a man between 60 and 75 years old with acute or convalescent COVID-19. The V call is TRBV11-2, the J call TRBJ2-1, with TRBD2 identical over 8 bases. What was sequenced was peripheral blood. CDR3 bases: TGTGCCAGCAGCTTAGAGGGCGGGGGGCCGTATGAGCAGTTCTTC. Translating gives CASSLEGGGPYEQFF.